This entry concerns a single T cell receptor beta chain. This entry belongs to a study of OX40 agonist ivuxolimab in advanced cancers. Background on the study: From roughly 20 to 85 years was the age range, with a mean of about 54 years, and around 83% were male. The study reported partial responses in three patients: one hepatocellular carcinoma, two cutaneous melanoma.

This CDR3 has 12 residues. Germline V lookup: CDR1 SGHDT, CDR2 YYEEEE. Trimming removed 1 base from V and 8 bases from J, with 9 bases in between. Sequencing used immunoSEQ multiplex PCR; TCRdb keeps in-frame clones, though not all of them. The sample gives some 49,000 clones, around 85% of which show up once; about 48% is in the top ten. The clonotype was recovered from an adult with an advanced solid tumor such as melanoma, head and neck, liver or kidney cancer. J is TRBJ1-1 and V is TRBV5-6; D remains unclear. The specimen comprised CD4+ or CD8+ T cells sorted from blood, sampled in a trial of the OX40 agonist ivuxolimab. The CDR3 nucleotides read TGTGCCAGCAGCTTGCTCCGAACGGAAGCTTTCTTT. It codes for CASSLLRTEAFF. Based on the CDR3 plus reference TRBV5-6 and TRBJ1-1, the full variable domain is DAGVTQSPTHLIKTRGQQVTLRCSPKSGHDTVSWYQQALGQGPQFIFQYYEEEERQRGNFPDRFSGHQFPNYSSELNVNALLLGDSALYLCASSLLRTEAFFGQGTRLTVV.